The TCR beta chain under discussion was sequenced for a study of T-cell reconstitution after alpha-beta-depleted transplantation in children. For this clonotype: Its antigen remains unknown.

Study-wide results and limits: Recipient T cells and thymic progenitors that survived were the source of the high TCRbeta diversity seen at day 60 in some patients. Where alpha-beta T cells came from about two months after transplant was reportedly several hundred expanded graft clones. Counts and diversity of T cells one year after transplant came mostly from newly produced T cells.

Preparation of the TCRbeta library was carried out with unique molecular identifiers. TCRdb recomputed calls from the PCR reads with MiXCR, one row per CDR3 protein. The repertoire holds about 140,000 distinct CDR3 sequences, with around 10% as singletons. The V gene end was trimmed by 3 bases and the J gene end by 1 base; junction bases not matched to a gene: 3. Germline V gene sequence: CDR1 KGHSH, CDR2 LQKENI. The CDR3 is 15 amino acids. V usage is TRBV18 and J usage is TRBJ2-3; 8 bases agree with TRBD1. The sample in question was PBMCs, mostly from graft donor cells, obtained 180 days after TCRalphabeta/CD19-depleted stem cell transplant. The sequence was collected from a female patient aged 2 to 10 who had a stem cell transplant for congenital amegakaryocytic thrombocytopenia, so the T cells may come from the graft donor. The CDR3 nucleotides read TGTGCCAGCTCACCCAGGGGGCAAGGCACAGATACGCAGTATTTT. It encodes CASSPRGQGTDTQYF. Using reference TRBV18 and TRBJ2-3 for the parts outside the CDR3, the full variable domain is NAGVMQNPRHLVRRRGQEARLRCSPMKGHSHVYWYRQLPEEGLKFMVYLQKENIIDESGMPKERFSAEFPKEGPSILRIQQVVRGDSAAYFCASSPRGQGTDTQYFGPGTRLTVL.